These 30 T cell receptor beta chains came from one sample sequenced in a study of patients and donors after allogeneic stem cell transplantation. TCRdb re-called the RT-PCR reads with MiXCR, one entry per CDR3 protein. Of roughly 960,000 distinct CDR3 sequences in the sample, about a sixth were seen once. The sequenced sample consisted of blood, either unsorted or a sorted T cell fraction (not recorded which). These receptors were obtained from a human donor who was either an allogeneic HSCT recipient or a stem cell or donor lymphocyte infusion donor (not recorded which). It is not recorded whose cells these are; they may come from a transplant donor.

The chain employs TRBV7-9 and TRBJ1-6, with a possible D match to TRBD1 (6 bases). Per the germline V gene, CDR1 is SEHNR and CDR2 is FQNEAQ (reference sequence). There are 16 residues in the CDR3. The germline V and J ends were trimmed by 4 bases and 4 bases, with 14 bases remaining between them. The CDR3 protein is CASSSQGLKYNSPLHF. The CDR3, as DNA: TGTGCCAGCAGCTCACAGGGCCTTAAGTATAATTCACCCCTCCACTTT.

The V gene is TRBV29-1, the J gene TRBJ1-5, with D perhaps matching TRBD1 (5 bases). The CDR3 loop spans 13 amino acids. CDR1 and CDR2 from the germline V gene are SQVTM and ANQGSEA. V was shortened by 4 bases and J by 0 bases, with 7 bases between the two germline ends. CDR3 protein: CSVGRDSNQPQHF. In nucleotides, the CDR3 is TGCAGCGTTGGCAGGGATAGCAATCAGCCCCAGCATTTT.

This clonotype was counted a few times. This chain uses TRBV7-3 with TRBJ1-6; 8 positions match TRBD1. CDR1 is SGHTA and CDR2 is FQGTGA in the germline V gene. This CDR3 has 15 amino acids. The V and J ends lost 2 bases and 8 bases, in that order; junction bases with no gene match: 5. Here the CDR3 DNA reads TGTGCCAGCAGCTTACAGGGGGCAAGGGATTCACCCCTCCACTTT. Amino acids: CASSLQGARDSPLHF.

This clonotype was recorded many times. V usage is TRBV5-1 and J usage is TRBJ2-7; D remains unclear. V shed 0 bases and J shed 0 bases, with 13 bases lying between them. The CDR3 loop spans 16 amino acids. Germline loops: CDR1 SGHRS, CDR2 YFSETQ. CDR3 nucleotides: TGCGCCAGCAGCTTGGTGCGGCCGACGACCTCCTACGAGCAGTACTTC. Amino acid sequence: CASSLVRPTTSYEQYF.

This clonotype was seen more than once but under ten times. The V gene is TRBV20-1, the J gene TRBJ1-2; TRBD1 aligns across 7 bases. Germline V gene data show CDR1 as DFQATT and CDR2 as SNEGSKA (reference sequence). J gave up 4 bases and V 0 bases, and 8 bases lay outside the gene matches. This CDR3 spans 15 amino acids. Written as DNA, the CDR3 is TGCAGTGCTAGAGAGCGGACAGGCAGGATCTATGGCTACACCTTC. It is translated as CSARERTGRIYGYTF.

This clonotype was detected only a few times. The V gene is TRBV24-1, the J gene TRBJ2-2, with TRBD1 matching over 9 bases. Germline trimming cut 8 bases from V and 4 bases from J; bases unmatched to any gene: 4. Germline CDR1 and CDR2: KGHDR and SFDVKD. This CDR3 contains 14 residues. CDR3 loop: CATMGTGSTGELFF. CDR3 nucleotides: TGTGCCACCATGGGGACAGGGTCCACCGGGGAGCTGTTTTTT.

This clonotype was seen more than once but under ten times. The chain carries TRBV18 and TRBJ2-1; 8 positions match TRBD1. Unmatched junction bases numbered 6, after V lost 5 bases and J lost 9 bases. Germline V gene data show CDR1 as KGHSH and CDR2 as LQKENI. CDR3 length: 13 residues. The CDR3 sequence: CASSSAGGTEQFF. The DNA for the CDR3 is TGTGCCAGCTCATCGGCAGGGGGCACTGAGCAGTTCTTC.

This clonotype was counted between two and nine times. The gene calls are TRBV20-1 and TRBJ2-5, with TRBD2 matching 12 bases. CDR1 is DFQATT, CDR2 SNEGSKA, per germline (reference sequence). The CDR3 spans 15 residues. With 5 bases clipped from V and 2 bases from J, the junction kept 6 bases outside the gene matches. CDR3 nucleotide sequence: TGCAGTGCTGAGGAGCTAGCGGGAGGGCAAGAGACCCAGTACTTC. Encoded protein: CSAEELAGGQETQYF.

This clonotype was detected only a few times. The chain links TRBV5-1 to TRBJ2-7; 9 positions agree with TRBD1. Trimming at V came to 4 bases and at J to 7 bases, leaving 12 bases not matched to a gene. The germline CDR1 and CDR2 sequences are SGHRS and YFSETQ. This CDR3 has 15 amino acids. For the CDR3, the DNA is TGCGCCAGCAGCCCGGGACAGGGAATGGTGTGGGAGCAGTACTTC. It translates to CASSPGQGMVWEQYF.

In this sample, this clonotype turned up a few times. The chain combines TRBV7-2 with TRBJ1-4; 9 bases line up with TRBD1. Germline V CDR1 and CDR2: SGHTA, FQGNSA. This CDR3 contains 15 residues. Trimming took 1 base from V and 8 from J; bases not matched to a gene: 5. In nucleotides, the CDR3 is TGTGCCAGCAGCTTAGGGGACAGGGACCGGGAAAAACTGTTTTTT. This encodes CASSLGDRDREKLFF.

This clonotype was seen many times. Sequence at one end of the junction differs from germline and may be a read error. This chain links TRBV7-3 with TRBJ2-7; 8 bases are a match to TRBD1. The CDR3 contains 14 residues. Germline CDR1 is SGHTA and CDR2 is FQGTGA. CDR3 in DNA: TGCGCCAGCAGTAGGGACAGGAGCTCCTACGAGCAGTACTTC. Residues: CASSRDRSSYEQYF.

This chain connects TRBV29-1 to TRBJ2-6, with 7 bases lining up with TRBD1. V shed 5 bases, J shed 0 bases, and the junction held 7 bases outside the gene matches. Germline-derived CDR1 and CDR2 are SQVTM and ANQGSEA. CDR3 length: 16 residues. CDR3 amino acids: CSVQTGFSSGANVLTF. The CDR3 coding sequence is TGCAGCGTTCAGACAGGGTTCAGCTCTGGGGCCAACGTCCTGACTTTC.

The chain is built from TRBV2 and TRBJ2-1, with 9 bases fitting TRBD2. V lost 6 bases, J lost 12 bases, and 12 bases stayed unmatched. CDR3 size: 14 residues. Germline values: CDR1 SNHLY, CDR2 FYNNEI. The CDR3, as DNA: TGTGCCAGCAGCGAATTAGCGGGAGCGAACGGGCAGTTCTTC. This codes for CASSELAGANGQFF.

The chain carries TRBV6-5 and TRBJ2-1, with D maybe TRBD2 (6 bases). This CDR3 comprises 13 residues. V lost 4 bases and J 7 bases, leaving 11 bases between the germline ends. Germline CDR1 reads MNHEY; CDR2 reads SVGAGI. The CDR3 sequence: CASSSLAANEQFF. The CDR3 DNA sequence: TGTGCCAGCAGTTCCTTAGCGGCGAATGAGCAGTTCTTC.

V is TRBV9 and J is TRBJ2-5; 11 bases fit TRBD2. V shed 2 bases and J 3 bases; nucleotides not matched to a gene: 0. Germline lookup yields CDR1 SGDLS and CDR2 YYNGEE. The CDR3 runs to 14 residues. The CDR3 DNA sequence: TGTGCCAGCAGCGTTAGCGGGGGGGAAGAGACCCAGTACTTC. Protein sequence: CASSVSGGEETQYF.

The chain carries TRBV7-8 and TRBJ1-1; the D gene is possibly TRBD1 (5 bases). CDR3 length equals 18 residues. V lost 5 bases, J lost 2 bases, and 24 bases lay in between. Germline-derived CDR1 and CDR2 are SGHVS and FQNEAQ. CDR3 DNA: TGTGCCAGCAGCCCAGCCACAGGCCCAAGGTTGTTAAACACTGAAGCTTTCTTT. Its translation is CASSPATGPRLLNTEAFF.

The chain uses TRBV10-3 and TRBJ1-2; a possible D gene is TRBD1 (6 bases). Trimming pared 10 bases from V and 0 bases from J, leaving 18 bases between. The CDR3 extends over 15 amino acids. Germline values: CDR1 ENHRY, CDR2 SYGVKD. The CDR3 region is CATLPTKGANYGYTF. In DNA form, the CDR3 reads TGTGCCACCCTCCCGACAAAGGGGGCTAACTATGGCTACACCTTC.

This clonotype was detected only once. The genes are TRBV6-2 or TRBV6-3 and TRBJ2-2; D is unclear. Trimming removed 2 bases from V and 6 bases from J, with 7 bases in between. Germline assignment: CDR1 MNHEY and CDR2 SVGEGT. CDR3 length: 13 residues. The DNA for the CDR3 is TGTGCCAGCAGTTACCACGGGTCCGGGGAGCTGTTTTTT. It translates to CASSYHGSGELFF.

This clonotype was observed a few times. This chain's CDR3 is CAISYSGTANTEAFF. CDR3 in DNA: TGTGCCATCAGTTATTCCGGGACAGCGAACACTGAAGCTTTCTTT. The chain is built from TRBV10-3 and TRBJ1-1; 7 bases fit TRBD1. The V gene's germline CDR1 is ENHRY and CDR2 SYGVKD. The CDR3 runs 15 residues. The V segment lost 5 bases and the J segment 1 base; nucleotides outside the gene matches: 7.

This clonotype has ten or more counts. This chain uses TRBV29-1 with TRBJ2-7; TRBD2 is a possible D gene (5 bases). CDR3 size: 13 residues. Germline V gene data show CDR1 as SQVTM and CDR2 as ANQGSEA. V lost 4 bases, J lost 1 base, and 11 bases lay in between. The CDR3 here is CSVVAGLSYEQYF. DNA of the CDR3: TGCAGCGTTGTTGCGGGTCTGTCCTACGAGCAGTACTTC.

The rearrangement joins TRBV12-3 or TRBV12-4 to TRBJ2-7; D not resolved. With 3 bases removed from V and 2 bases from J, the gap between germline ends came to 5 bases. This CDR3 contains 12 residues. In DNA, the CDR3 is TGTGCCAGCAGTTTCACCCCCTACGAGCAGTACTTC. Translated, it gives CASSFTPYEQYF.

This chain connects TRBV4-3 to TRBJ2-1; D remains ambiguous. Trimming took 0 bases from V and 9 from J, leaving 15 bases between them. Germline lookup yields CDR1 LGHNA and CDR2 YSLEER. CDR3 length: 15 residues. For the CDR3, the DNA is TGCGCCAGCAGCCAAGAGGCTCGCGGCGAGATTGAGCAGTTCTTC. This sequence encodes CASSQEARGEIEQFF.

This sequence joins TRBV2 and TRBJ2-5, with D tentatively TRBD1 (6 bases). V gave up 7 bases and J gave up 1 base, with 10 bases separating them. Per germline, CDR1 SNHLY and CDR2 FYNNEI. The CDR3 covers 13 residues. The CDR3 spells CASTGDTQETQYF. The CDR3 bases are TGTGCCAGCACAGGGGACACCCAAGAGACCCAGTACTTC.

This clonotype has just a few counts. This chain links TRBV12-3 or TRBV12-4 with TRBJ2-3; the D gene is possibly TRBD1 (5 bases). Trimming left V 6 bases short and J 4 bases short, with 11 bases between. The length of the CDR3 is 13 residues. CDR3 in DNA: TGTGCCAGCAGGGCGAAGGGGCCAGATACGCAGTATTTT. Translation gives CASRAKGPDTQYF.

As regards this clonotype: The junction and the germline gene differ at one end; a read error may be behind it. The chain is built from TRBV12-3 or TRBV12-4 and TRBJ2-7; 10 bases are a match to TRBD1. The CDR3 has 14 residues. CDR3 amino acids: CASRTGQGNHERYF. In DNA, the CDR3 is TGTGCCAGCAGAACGGGACAGGGGAACCACGAGCGGTACTTC.

This clonotype appeared many times. This chain connects TRBV18 to TRBJ2-1; no definite D call. Germline V gene sequence: CDR1 KGHSH, CDR2 LQKENI. V lost 0 bases and J 5 bases, leaving 5 bases between the germline ends. The CDR3 runs to 13 residues. Written as DNA, the CDR3 is TGTGCCAGCTCACCACCGCCGGACAATGAGCAGTTCTTC. It translates to CASSPPPDNEQFF.

This sequence joins TRBV7-6 and TRBJ1-1; 8 bases fit TRBD1. CDR1 SGHVS and CDR2 FNYEAQ come from the germline V gene. V shed 1 base, J shed 5 bases, and the junction held 6 bases outside the gene matches. The CDR3 has 15 amino acids. The CDR3, as DNA: TGTGCCAGCAGCTTAGTGGACAGGGAGGAAACTGAAGCTTTCTTT. It codes for CASSLVDREETEAFF.

The genes are TRBV3-1 and TRBJ1-1, with D unresolved. This CDR3 is 13 amino acids long. V was pared by 4 bases and J by 9 bases, with 15 bases between. Germline loops: CDR1 LGHDT, CDR2 YNNKEL (reference sequence). CDR3 in amino acids: CASSPLTGQKAFF. The CDR3 bases are TGTGCCAGCAGCCCGCTGACCGGGCAAAAAGCTTTCTTT.

The rearrangement uses TRBV5-1 and TRBJ1-4; D perhaps matches TRBD1 (6 bases). V was clipped by 1 base and J by 7 bases, with 14 bases between them. This CDR3 spans 15 amino acids. Germline loops: CDR1 SGHRS, CDR2 YFSETQ. This CDR3 reads CASSLRGSIGEKLFF. DNA for the CDR3: TGCGCCAGCAGCTTGAGGGGGAGTATCGGTGAAAAACTGTTTTTT.

This clonotype has just a few counts. The gene calls are TRBV7-2 and TRBJ2-3, with D perhaps TRBD1 (6 bases). V shed 5 bases and J shed 4 bases, with 19 bases lying between them. Germline V gene data show CDR1 as SGHTA and CDR2 as FQGNSA. The CDR3 runs 16 residues. The CDR3 coding sequence is TGTGCCAGCAGCCCCCCGGGCGTCCCAGGGGCAGATACGCAGTATTTT. Protein: CASSPPGVPGADTQYF.